The 28 T cell receptor beta chains listed next were all sequenced from one sample in a study of T-cell memory formation after mild COVID-19. TCRdb re-derived calls from the 5' RACE reads in MiXCR, one entry per CDR3 protein. The sample includes about 400,000 distinct CDR3 sequences, 20% to 30% seen only once; the top ten take 13%. Sequenced: PBMCs or a T cell subset sorted from them (not recorded which). Receptors originate from an adult woman who had mild COVID-19 (a few samples of this study predate the infection). Cell type and time point are not known.

This clonotype was counted once. The V gene is TRBV6-6, the J gene TRBJ2-3, with a tentative D call TRBD1 (5 bases). V was pared by 4 bases and J by 2 bases, with 13 bases between. The CDR3 consists of 15 residues. Germline V gene data show CDR1 as MNHNY and CDR2 as SVGAGI (reference sequence). This CDR3 reads CASSSAGNPTDTQYF. The CDR3, as DNA: TGTGCCAGCAGTTCAGCAGGGAATCCCACAGATACGCAGTATTTT.

This rearrangement joins TRBV20-1 to TRBJ2-5; D not certain. CDR1 is DFQATT, CDR2 SNEGSKA, per germline (reference sequence). The length of the CDR3 is 13 residues. Deletions cut 1 base from V and 2 bases from J, with 8 bases between. The CDR3 loop reads CSARGRWQETQYF. The CDR3 nucleotides are TGCAGTGCTAGAGGTCGATGGCAAGAGACCCAGTACTTC.

This clonotype turned up a few times. The chain has TRBV7-9 and TRBJ2-6; no firm D call. The CDR3 has 18 residues. Germline V gene lookup returns CDR1 SEHNR and CDR2 FQNEAQ (reference sequence). The V end lost 5 bases, the J end lost 0 bases, and 17 bases lay between the germline ends. CDR3 protein: CASSPHRGRTSGANVLTF. CDR3 nucleotides: TGTGCCAGCAGCCCACACCGAGGTCGGACCTCTGGGGCCAACGTCCTGACTTTC.

The chain is built from TRBV5-1 and TRBJ2-7; 12 positions agree with TRBD1. The CDR3 contains 15 residues. Germline V lookup: CDR1 SGHRS, CDR2 YFSETQ. The ends lost 4 bases at V and 6 bases at J; junction bases unmatched: 8. The CDR3 DNA reads as TGCGCCAGCAGCGTAACCGGGACAGGGGGCCGCGAGCAGTACTTC. Translated: CASSVTGTGGREQYF.

V is TRBV20-1 and J is TRBJ2-3; 10 bases fit TRBD2. V trimming: 5 bases; J trimming: 3 bases; junction bases outside the gene matches: 5. There are 14 residues in the CDR3. Germline V gene data show CDR1 as DFQATT and CDR2 as SNEGSKA (reference sequence). CDR3 residues: CSAGALAGTDTQYF. In DNA, the CDR3 is TGCAGTGCTGGCGCACTAGCGGGGACAGATACGCAGTATTTT.

Only a few counts were recorded for this clonotype. The chain is built from TRBV7-8 and TRBJ2-1; TRBD1 matches 7 bases. This CDR3 contains 15 residues. The germline gives CDR1 SGHVS, CDR2 FQNEAQ. V lost 5 bases and J lost 5; bases outside the gene matches: 9. In DNA form, the CDR3 reads TGTGCCAGCAGCCGAGACAGGGTGGGGAACAATGAGCAGTTCTTC. Amino acid sequence: CASSRDRVGNNEQFF.

This clonotype appeared once. J is TRBJ2-5 and V is TRBV9; 13 bases agree with TRBD2. Germline-derived CDR1 and CDR2 are SGDLS and YYNGEE. The ends lost 4 bases at V and 4 bases at J; junction bases unmatched: 7. This CDR3 region has 16 residues. The CDR3 DNA reads as TGTGCCAGCAGCCTTACTAGCGGGGGGGCCCCAGAGACCCAGTACTTC. It specifies CASSLTSGGAPETQYF.

The V and J genes are TRBV5-1 and TRBJ2-5, with 9 bases aligning to TRBD1. The V gene's germline CDR1 is SGHRS and CDR2 YFSETQ. The CDR3 has 15 residues. V trimming: 0 bases; J trimming: 5 bases; junction bases outside the gene matches: 5. CDR3 DNA sequence: TGCGCCAGCAGCTTGGGGGACAGGGTTAAGGAGACCCAGTACTTC. As protein: CASSLGDRVKETQYF.

The chain is built from TRBV6-1 and TRBJ1-2; TRBD1 aligns across 7 bases. CDR3 length equals 15 residues. V gave up 6 bases and J gave up 8 bases; unmatched junction bases: 15. The V gene's germline CDR1 is MNHNS and CDR2 SASEGT. The CDR3 loop is CASSGTDLLSEGYTF. CDR3 bases: TGTGCCAGCAGCGGGACAGATCTTCTTTCGGAGGGCTACACCTTC.

This clonotype has a handful of counts. This chain links TRBV7-2 with TRBJ1-1; TRBD1 might be the D (5 bases). Trimming pared 2 bases from V and 1 base from J, leaving 11 bases between. This CDR3 has 15 residues. Per germline, CDR1 SGHTA and CDR2 FQGNSA. The CDR3 protein is CASSLWGGRNTEAFF. CDR3 DNA: TGTGCCAGCAGCTTATGGGGGGGGAGGAACACTGAAGCTTTCTTT.

This clonotype turned up a few times. This chain joins TRBV7-3 and TRBJ2-1; the match to TRBD2 covers 11 bases. The CDR3 consists of 15 residues. Looked up from germline, CDR1 is SGHTA and CDR2 is FQGTGA. Germline trimming cut 1 base from V and 8 bases from J; bases unmatched to any gene: 4. In DNA, the CDR3 is TGTGCCAGCAGCTTAATGGAACTAGCGGGAGATGAGCAGTTCTTC. It translates to CASSLMELAGDEQFF. Full variable domain (outside the CDR3, taken from reference TRBV7-3 and TRBJ2-1): GAGVSQTPSNKVTEKGKYVELRCDPISGHTALYWYRQSLGQGPEFLIYFQGTGAADDSGLPNDRFFAVRPEGSVSTLKIQRTERGDSAVYLCASSLMELAGDEQFFGPGTRLTVL.

The chain links TRBV5-5 to TRBJ1-1; the D is unclear. The germline gives CDR1 SGHKS, CDR2 YYEKEE (reference sequence). The CDR3 loop spans 12 amino acids. Trimming removed 0 bases at V and 6 bases at J, with 6 bases between. The CDR3 DNA sequence: TGTGCCAGCAGCTTGGGGGCGGCTGAAGCTTTCTTT. It yields the protein CASSLGAAEAFF.

The rearrangement links TRBV5-5 to TRBJ2-5, with D possibly TRBD1 on 5 matching bases. CDR1 and CDR2 from the germline V gene are SGHKS and YYEKEE (reference sequence). There are 13 residues in the CDR3. V lost 2 bases and J lost 5, with 10 bases in between. CDR3: CASSFAKGETQYF. The CDR3 bases are TGTGCCAGCAGCTTCGCCAAGGGGGAGACCCAGTACTTC.

V usage is TRBV20-1 and J usage is TRBJ1-2, with D possibly TRBD1 on 5 matching bases. CDR3 length: 13 amino acids. CDR1 and CDR2 (germline): DFQATT, SNEGSKA (reference sequence). Trimming removed 0 bases at V and 5 bases at J, with 10 bases between. Written as DNA, the CDR3 is TGCAGTGCTAGAGATGCAGGGCAATATGGCTACACCTTC. It translates to CSARDAGQYGYTF.

The chain is built from TRBV6-5 and TRBJ2-2; weak D call: TRBD2 (6 bases). Trimming shortened V by 0 bases and J by 6 bases, and 14 bases separated the two germline ends. The CDR3 is 16 amino acids. Per the germline V gene, CDR1 is MNHEY and CDR2 is SVGAGI. This CDR3 is CASSYSGLASSGELFF. The DNA for the CDR3 is TGTGCCAGCAGTTACTCGGGCCTAGCGAGTTCCGGGGAGCTGTTTTTT.

The J gene is TRBJ2-7, the V gene TRBV5-1; 10 bases align to TRBD1. Trimming cost V 3 bases and J 8 bases; bases outside gene matches: 8. CDR3 length equals 14 residues. Looked up from germline, CDR1 is SGHRS and CDR2 is YFSETQ. The CDR3 DNA follows: TGCGCCAGCAGCTCCGGGACAGGGGCGTACCAGCAGTACTTC. Protein product: CASSSGTGAYQQYF.

The rearrangement links TRBV29-1 to TRBJ2-5; the D gene is possibly TRBD2 (6 bases). CDR1 is SQVTM, CDR2 ANQGSEA, per germline. Trimming pared 3 bases from V and 4 bases from J, leaving 15 bases between. The CDR3 contains 14 residues. The CDR3 coding sequence is TGCAGCGTTGATCAGGGTTTGCGGGGAGAGACCCAGTACTTC. Translation gives CSVDQGLRGETQYF.

The CDR3: CSVYGRAGNEQFF. The CDR3 DNA reads TGCAGCGTGTACGGGAGGGCCGGTAATGAGCAGTTCTTC. The chain couples TRBV29-1 to TRBJ2-1; 8 positions match TRBD2. CDR1 is SQVTM, CDR2 ANQGSEA, per germline. The CDR3 extends over 13 amino acids. Trimming cost V 6 bases and J 7 bases; bases outside gene matches: 8.

The rearrangement joins TRBV29-1 to TRBJ2-3; 7 positions agree with TRBD2. The CDR3 totals 15 residues. Germline lookup yields CDR1 SQVTM and CDR2 ANQGSEA. With V trimmed by 0 bases and J by 4 bases, 7 bases remained unmatched. The DNA of the CDR3 is TGCAGCGTTGAAGAGGGGAGGGAGAACCCAGATACGCAGTATTTT. Translating it yields CSVEEGRENPDTQYF.

This clonotype has just a few counts. The chain joins TRBV20-1 to TRBJ2-7; no clear D. The CDR3 length is 12 residues. CDR1 is DFQATT, CDR2 SNEGSKA, per germline (reference sequence). The V and J ends lost 5 bases and 2 bases respectively, with 10 bases between them. CDR3 DNA: TGCAGTGCTGGTCCCAATCCCTACGAGCAGTACTTC. It translates to CSAGPNPYEQYF.

V usage is TRBV20-1 and J usage is TRBJ2-1; 16 bases are shared with TRBD2. V lost 1 base and J lost 6; bases outside the gene matches: 6. This CDR3 region has 17 residues. The germline CDR1 and CDR2 sequences are DFQATT and SNEGSKA (reference sequence). The CDR3 spells CSARAQGLAGGFNEQFF. The CDR3 region has the DNA TGCAGTGCTAGAGCTCAGGGACTAGCGGGAGGGTTCAATGAGCAGTTCTTC.

This clonotype turned up a few times. The chain combines TRBV21-1 with TRBJ2-3; the table assigns TRBD2, which was not confirmed against the DNA. TRBV21-1 is labeled a pseudogene. The CDR3 runs 16 residues. The CDR3 nucleotides are TGTGCCAGCAGCCCCTTGGGAGTGCCCCGCACAGATACGCAGTATTTT. Translated, it gives CASSPLGVPRTDTQYF.

The chain is built from TRBV5-1 and TRBJ2-3, with 7 bases lining up with TRBD2. J gave up 0 bases and V 4 bases, and 8 bases lay outside the gene matches. The CDR3 length is 16 residues. CDR1 and CDR2 (germline): SGHRS, YFSETQ. This CDR3 reads CASSPAGSGSTDTQYF. CDR3 nucleotides: TGCGCCAGCAGCCCGGCTGGTAGCGGGAGCACAGATACGCAGTATTTT.

This clonotype was detected a few times. The CDR3 sequence is CASSQEGQNQPQHF. Written as DNA, the CDR3 is TGTGCCAGCAGCCAAGAGGGGCAGAATCAGCCCCAGCATTTT. This chain uses TRBV3-1 with TRBJ1-5, with a tentative D call TRBD1 (5 bases). This CDR3 is 14 amino acids long. CDR1 LGHDT and CDR2 YNNKEL come from the germline V gene (reference sequence). Deletions cut 0 bases from V and 4 bases from J, with 7 bases between.

The chain joins TRBV3-1 to TRBJ2-7; D call uncertain. V was pared by 0 bases and J by 0 bases, with 15 bases between. Germline CDR1 and CDR2: LGHDT and YNNKEL (reference sequence). This CDR3 has 17 amino acids. CDR3 in DNA: TGTGCCAGCAGCCAAGATTTCCCGCATCTGGCCTCCTACGAGCAGTACTTC. This translates into CASSQDFPHLASYEQYF.

This clonotype was picked up a small number of times. The chain uses TRBV7-9 and TRBJ2-3; 7 nucleotides match TRBD2. Germline V gene data show CDR1 as SEHNR and CDR2 as FQNEAQ (reference sequence). V lost 6 bases to trimming and J lost 6 bases; unmatched junction nucleotides: 9. This CDR3 has 14 amino acids. CDR3 sequence reads: CASSSTSFTDTQYF. CDR3 sequence (DNA): TGTGCCAGCAGTTCGACTAGCTTCACCGATACGCAGTATTTT.

This clonotype showed up many times. The chain employs TRBV19 and TRBJ1-1, with 8 bases fitting TRBD1. Losses at the gene ends were 9 bases for V and 7 bases for J; bases not matched to a gene: 10. Germline-derived CDR1 and CDR2 are LNHDA and SQIVND (reference sequence). This CDR3 comprises 13 residues. CDR3 nucleotide sequence: TGTGCCAGCGGGAGGACAGGGAAGAGTGAAGCTTTCTTT. As protein: CASGRTGKSEAFF. Full variable domain (outside the CDR3, taken from reference TRBV19 and TRBJ1-1): DGGITQSPKYLFRKEGQNVTLSCEQNLNHDAMYWYRQDPGQGLRLIYYSQIVNDFQKGDIAEGYSVSREKKESFPLTVTSAQKNPTAFYLCASGRTGKSEAFFGQGTRLTVV.

This clonotype was seen more than once but under ten times. The gene calls are TRBV11-2 and TRBJ2-5, with a tentative D call TRBD2 (7 bases). V lost 4 bases to trimming and J lost 7 bases, with 16 bases between them. The CDR3 spans 14 residues. Germline V gene lookup returns CDR1 SGHAT and CDR2 FQNNGV. CDR3 nucleotide sequence: TGTGCCAGCAGCTCCCCCGGGGGGCCCGGGACCCAGTACTTC. This encodes CASSSPGGPGTQYF.